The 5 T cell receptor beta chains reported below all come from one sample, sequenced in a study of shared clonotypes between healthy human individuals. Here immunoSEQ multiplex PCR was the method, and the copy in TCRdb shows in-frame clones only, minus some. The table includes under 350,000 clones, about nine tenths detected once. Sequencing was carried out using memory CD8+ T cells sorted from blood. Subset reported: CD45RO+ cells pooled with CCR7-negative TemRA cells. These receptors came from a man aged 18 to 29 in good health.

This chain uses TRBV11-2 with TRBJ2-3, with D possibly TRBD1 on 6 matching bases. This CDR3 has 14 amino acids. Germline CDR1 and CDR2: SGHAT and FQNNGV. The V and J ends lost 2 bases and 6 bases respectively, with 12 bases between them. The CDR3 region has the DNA TGTGCCAGCAGCTTACTCCAGGGGTATGATACGCAGTATTTT. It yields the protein CASSLLQGYDTQYF.

The CDR3 sequence: CASSSAGEAIQETQYF. CDR3 nucleotides: TGTGCCAGTAGTTCCGCAGGGGAAGCCATCCAAGAGACCCAGTACTTC. The rearrangement joins TRBV19 to TRBJ2-5, with a possible D match to TRBD1 (6 bases). The CDR3 runs to 16 residues. V lost 5 bases and J 1 base, leaving 17 bases between the germline ends. Per the germline V gene, CDR1 is LNHDA and CDR2 is SQIVND (reference sequence). The whole variable domain, filled in from reference TRBV19 and TRBJ2-5, reads DGGITQSPKYLFRKEGQNVTLSCEQNLNHDAMYWYRQDPGQGLRLIYYSQIVNDFQKGDIAEGYSVSREKKESFPLTVTSAQKNPTAFYLCASSSAGEAIQETQYFGPGTRLLVL.

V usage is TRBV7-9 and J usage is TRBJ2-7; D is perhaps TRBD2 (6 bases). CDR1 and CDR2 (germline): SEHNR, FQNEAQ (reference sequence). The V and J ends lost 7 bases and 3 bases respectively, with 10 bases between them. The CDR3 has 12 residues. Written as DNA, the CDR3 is TGTGCCAGCAACCTCGGGGGCTACGAGCAGTACTTC. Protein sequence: CASNLGGYEQYF.

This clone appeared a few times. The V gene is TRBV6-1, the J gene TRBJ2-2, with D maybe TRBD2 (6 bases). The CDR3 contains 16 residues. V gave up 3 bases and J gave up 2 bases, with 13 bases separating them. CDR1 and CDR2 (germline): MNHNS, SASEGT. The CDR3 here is CASSDGTFRNTGELFF. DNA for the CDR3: TGTGCCAGCAGTGACGGGACTTTCCGAAACACCGGGGAGCTGTTTTTT.

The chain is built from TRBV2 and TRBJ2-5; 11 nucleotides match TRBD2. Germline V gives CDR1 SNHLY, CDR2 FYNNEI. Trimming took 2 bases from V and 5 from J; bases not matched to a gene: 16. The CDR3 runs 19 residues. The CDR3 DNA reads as TGTGCCAGCAGTGAATTTCAGGGACTAGCGGCCGGATCAGGGGAGACCCAGTACTTC. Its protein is CASSEFQGLAAGSGETQYF.